This is a list of T cell receptor beta chains from one sample in a study of T cells in Graves' hyperthyroidism and ophthalmopathy. TCRdb itself ran the multiplex PCR reads through MiXCR, one entry per CDR3 protein. The repertoire includes about 290,000 distinct CDR3 sequences, about an eighth of them detected once, and around 8% sits in the top ten. The sequenced sample was blood. Source of these receptors: a woman in her thirties or forties with Graves' hyperthyroidism. Both conserved end residues are part of each CDR3. A D gene is named only where the DNA matches it firmly. Size is stated for part of the rows, as once, few or many counts, or as a class when the clone is expanded.

d_call clone_size j_call v_call cdr3_nt cdr3_aa
TRBD2 . TRBJ2-6 TRBV28 TGTGCCAGCAGTGAGACTAGCGGGAGAGGCTCTGGGGCCAACGTCCTGACTTTC CASSETSGRGSGANVLTF
TRBD2 many TRBJ2-7 TRBV6-1 TGTGCAAGTAGCCTTGGGGCGGGAGGGCCACGAGGAACTTACGAGCAGTACTTC CASSLGAGGPRGTYEQYF
. many TRBJ2-3 TRBV11-2 TGTGCCAGCAGCTTAGATGGCACTTGGGGGAATACGCAGTATTTT CASSLDGTWGNTQYF
. many TRBJ1-5 TRBV15 TGTGCCACCAGCAGTCCGAGGGTCAGTCAGCCCCAGCATTTT CATSSPRVSQPQHF
TRBD2 many TRBJ2-3 TRBV27 TGTGCCAGTACTAGCGGGAGGGCCGTAGATACGCAGTATTTT CASTSGRAVDTQYF
. many TRBJ2-2 TRBV9 TGTGCCAGCAGCCCTGGGTGGAACGGGGAGCTGTTTTTT CASSPGWNGELFF
TRBD1 many TRBJ2-7 TRBV2 TGTGCCAGCAGTAATGACAGGGTTAGCTCCTACGAGCAGTACTTC CASSNDRVSSYEQYF
TRBD2 many TRBJ2-3 TRBV7-8 TGTGCCAGCAGCTTAGTCTCTAGCGGGACCTTCACAGATACGCAGTATTTT CASSLVSSGTFTDTQYF
TRBD2 few TRBJ2-1 TRBV6-1 TGTGCCAGCAGTCCCCGGGGGGCGGGAGGATACAATGAGCAGTTCTTC CASSPRGAGGYNEQFF
. many TRBJ1-2 TRBV2 TGTGCCAGCAGTGAGGGTGGGGGCTACACCTTC CASSEGGGYTF
. many TRBJ1-2 TRBV30 TGTGCCTGGAGTTTACGAAACTATGGCTACACCTTC CAWSLRNYGYTF
. many TRBJ2-5 TRBV20-1 TGCAGTGCTTACGTCTTTCGGGAGACCCAGTACTTC CSAYVFRETQYF
. many TRBJ1-1 TRBV19 TGTGCCAGTAGTATCCTCGACGAGGGTGCTGAAGCTTTCTTT CASSILDEGAEAFF
. many TRBJ2-7 TRBV11-2 TGTGCCAGCAGCGGAGGCGGGATATACTACGAGCAGTACTTC CASSGGGIYYEQYF
TRBD2 many TRBJ2-7 TRBV28 TGTGCCAGTCTTGGACTAGCGAGTTCCTACGAGCAGTACTTC CASLGLASSYEQYF
. many TRBJ1-2 TRBV7-2 TGTGCCAGCAGCTTGGGGTTGACGGACCCAGGGAACACCTTC CASSLGLTDPGNTF
. many TRBJ2-1 TRBV7-8 TGTGCCAGCAGCTTAGTGGTCACTTACAATGAGCAGTTCTTC CASSLVVTYNEQFF
TRBD1 many TRBJ2-7 TRBV27 TGTGCCAGCAGTTATGGGACAGCACCCTACGAGCAGTACTTC CASSYGTAPYEQYF
. . TRBJ2-5 TRBV2 TGTGCCAGCGGAAACCCCGGGACGGAACAAGAGACCCAGTACTTC CASGNPGTEQETQYF
. many TRBJ1-1 TRBV2 TGTGCCAGCAGAGGCTCGTTGAGGGATAACACTGAAGCTTTCTTT CASRGSLRDNTEAFF
TRBD2 . TRBJ2-5 TRBV6-6 TGTGCCAGCAGTTACGGGCGGGAGGGCCCCTTGGAGACCCAGTACTTC CASSYGREGPLETQYF
. many TRBJ2-6 TRBV28 TGTGCCAGCCTCCGGAGGGTTGGGGCCAACGTCCTGACTTTC CASLRRVGANVLTF
. many TRBJ1-5 TRBV15 TGTGCCACCAGCAGGGTGGCGGGGCGCAATCAGCCCCAGCATTTT CATSRVAGRNQPQHF
. many TRBJ2-1 TRBV20-1 TGCAGTGCGGTAAACCCTCGTAGCTCCTACAATGAGCAGTTCTTC CSAVNPRSSYNEQFF
TRBD1 many TRBJ1-4 TRBV2 TGTGCCAGCAGTGAATTGGGGACAGATGAAAAACTGTTTTTT CASSELGTDEKLFF
TRBD2 many TRBJ2-5 TRBV11-2 TGTGCCAGCAGCTTAGATCGAGCGGGAGGGGGAGAGACCCAGTACTTC CASSLDRAGGGETQYF
TRBD1 . TRBJ1-2 TRBV6-2/TRBV6-3 TGTGCCAGCAGCCAAGACGGGAGCGGTCAACTAGGGGGCAGTTCGTGGGACTATGGCTACACCTTC CASSQDGSGQLGGSSWDYGYTF
. many TRBJ2-2 TRBV7-2 TGTGCCAGCAGCTTTAGGGCCACCGGGGAGCTGTTTTTT CASSFRATGELFF
. many TRBJ2-5 TRBV7-9 TGTGCCAGCAGCCCAGGTTTCGAGACCCAGTACTTC CASSPGFETQYF
. . TRBJ1-5 TRBV20-1 TGCAGTGCTAGAGTAACGAGGGGGCCCCAGCATTTT CSARVTRGPQHF
. many TRBJ2-7 TRBV12-3/TRBV12-4 TGTGCCAGCAGTTTAACGTTTAGCTCCTACGAGCAGTACTTC CASSLTFSSYEQYF
TRBD2 few TRBJ2-7 TRBV30 TGTGCCTGGAGTTCGCCCGGGGTCGGCGGGAGCTACGAGCAGTACTTC CAWSSPGVGGSYEQYF
TRBD2 many TRBJ2-5 TRBV12-3/TRBV12-4 TGTGCCAGCAGCTCCGGGACTAGTTCTCAGAAGACCCAGTACTTC CASSSGTSSQKTQYF
TRBD2 many TRBJ2-3 TRBV20-1 TGCAGTGCAATTAGCGGGAGGGGTATAGATACGCAGTATTTT CSAISGRGIDTQYF
TRBD1 . TRBJ2-7 TRBV12-3/TRBV12-4 TGTGCCAGCAGGCCCACAGGGGGTTACGAGCAGTACTTC CASRPTGGYEQYF
. many TRBJ2-1 TRBV2 TGTGCCAGCAGTGAAGCGGAAGGGACATACAATGAGCAGTTCTTC CASSEAEGTYNEQFF
. many TRBJ1-2 TRBV27 TGTGCCAGCAGATCCTTGGGCATAGCTAACTATGGCTACACCTTC CASRSLGIANYGYTF
TRBD1 many TRBJ2-7 TRBV7-7 TGTGCTAGCAGCACCGGGACAGGGACAAACGAGCAGTACTTC CASSTGTGTNEQYF
. many TRBJ2-1 TRBV24-1 TGTGCCACCAGTGACCGGGACTCCCGATACGGCAATGAGCAGTTCTTC CATSDRDSRYGNEQFF
. . TRBJ2-5 TRBV2 TGTGCCAGCAGTAGTAGCCAGGGCCTGGGGAGGGGGAAAGAGACCCAGTACTTC CASSSSQGLGRGKETQYF
TRBD2 . TRBJ2-5 TRBV7-3 TGTGCCAGCAGCCCCAGGAGGGCGGGAGGGCAAAAAGAGACCCAGTACTTC CASSPRRAGGQKETQYF
TRBD1 many TRBJ2-1 TRBV5-5 TGTGCCAGCAGCTTGGAATGGGACAGGGGATGGAGTGAGCAGTTCTTC CASSLEWDRGWSEQFF
. . TRBJ2-1 TRBV24-1 TGTGCCACCAGTGACTCCGGCAGGGGATACAATGAGCAGTTCTTC CATSDSGRGYNEQFF
. . TRBJ1-3 TRBV15 TGTGCCACCAGCAGAGATCACGGCAGCTCTGGAAACACCATATATTTT CATSRDHGSSGNTIYF
. many TRBJ1-1 TRBV28 TGTGCCAGCAGTACTGTGAACACTGAAGCTTTCTTT CASSTVNTEAFF
. many TRBJ1-1 TRBV5-6 TGTGCCAGCAGCTTACTTACAGGGTTGAACACTGAAGCTTTCTTT CASSLLTGLNTEAFF
TRBD2 many TRBJ2-5 TRBV27 TGTGCCAGCAGTTCCTCTAGCGGGATAAAGACCCAGTACTTC CASSSSSGIKTQYF
TRBD1 many TRBJ1-5 TRBV3-1 TGTGCCAGCAGCCCCAGTCCAGGGGGCGCCGACAATCAGCCCCAGCATTTT CASSPSPGGADNQPQHF
. once TRBJ2-3 TRBV30 TGTGCCCAGAGGTCAGAATCCGAGTACTGGACAGATACGCAGTATTTT CAQRSESEYWTDTQYF
TRBD2 many TRBJ2-7 TRBV2 TGTGCCAGCAGTGACCCGCTAGCGGGAGCCTCCTACGAGCAGTACTTC CASSDPLAGASYEQYF
. many TRBJ1-3 TRBV28 TGTGCCAGCGCGAGGGGCTTTACTGGAAACACCATATATTTT CASARGFTGNTIYF